This record covers a single TCR beta chain. The target antigen is unknown. Looked up from germline, CDR1 is MRHNA and CDR2 is SNTAGT. V gave up 4 bases and J gave up 5 bases; unmatched junction bases: 5. This CDR3 comprises 14 residues. This sample is part of a study of cytomegalovirus exposure and HLA in healthy donors. PCR employed 60 Vbeta and 13 Jbeta primers. Per the authors' pipeline: Later, an analysis found approximately 80 million unique TCR beta chains, and approximately 10 million of these were shared. TCRdb's copy holds only in-frame clones and misses some; the assay was immunoSEQ multiplex PCR. The D gene and trimming were derived from the DNA, and the V and J assignments and clone size from that table. The repertoire holds approximately 88,000 clones, with over 60% as singletons. Notes on the study in general: A later analysis showed that HLA-associated TCR beta chains had undergone more clonal expansion than equally common others. Among the CMV-associated chains, three were confirmed in vitro as specific for CMV antigens.

The receptor was derived from a young man in good health and CMV-seropositive. The sample taken for sequencing was PBMCs. The chain is built from TRBV6-4 and TRBJ2-3, with TRBD1 matching over 8 bases. In DNA form, the CDR3 reads TGTGCCAGCAGTGCGACAGGGGACAGAGATACGCAGTATTTT. Translation gives CASSATGDRDTQYF.